This TCR beta chain stems from a study of blood T cell repertoires in COVID-19 (dated by TCRdb to between 2020 and 2021). About the investigation overall: The collaborator samples originated in the United States, Italy and Spain and spanned the acute and convalescent phases of COVID-19. The prospective study material was composed of cDNA or gDNA derived from T cells, B-cell-depleted T cells, or PBMCs. Deeply sampled blood TCRbeta repertoires from subjects exposed to, actively infected with, or recovered from COVID-19 were included in the dataset. The repertoires were released in a freely available public database intended as a resource for research on the immune response to SARS-CoV-2. The samples were drawn from the first 160 participants of the ongoing ImmuneRACE study and from 1,254 subjects provided by 6 global collaborators. The sample metadata nearly always contained a de-identified subject ID, COVID-19 status, age in years and sex. Where HLA class I and class II types were available, the types were taken from metadata supplied by the sample provider, not from assay-based typing.

Participants in the prospective study were enrolled through a virtual design, were aged roughly 18 to 100 years, and lived in approximately 25 United States geographic areas. In the prospective study, cohorts were assigned on the basis of participant-reported clinical history obtained from a screening survey and a study questionnaire. For ImmuneRACE Cohort 3, a participant was defined as recovered based on two consecutive negative NP/OP PCR tests, clearance by a healthcare professional, or resolution of symptoms. Each participant in the prospective study had whole blood, serum and a nasopharyngeal or oropharyngeal swab collected by mobile phlebotomists. Prospective study participants could optionally give additional blood draws and questionnaires over a roughly two-month period. Before DNA extraction, blood samples from the prospective study were shipped at room temperature or frozen. TCRbeta CDR3 regions were amplified from genomic DNA by means of the immunoSEQ Assay, a bias-controlled multiplex PCR. The published analysis was carried out like this. Within the assay, amplification of reference gene primers was used to estimate how many nucleated cells each sample contained. To quantify the absolute abundance of each unique TCRbeta CDR3 rearrangement, sequence reads were collapsed and filtered. For each sample, productive Simpson clonality was calculated by taking the square root of Simpson's diversity index across productive rearrangements. Held by TCRdb, this immuneACCESS table contains in-frame sequences only and omits some clones. Under half of the omission traces to an unresolved V gene where checked; the cause of the rest is unknown. V and J calls and clone size follow that table, whereas D and trimming were derived from the DNA. For this sample there are about 500,000 clones; approximately 90% appear just once. The top ten constitute 0.7% of the sample.

In regard to this clone: Its antigen has not been determined. Per-base qualities were not stored, and no clone one base away is much larger.

Beyond this particular receptor, the publication reports: How much clinical and demographic metadata was included differed by source and by participant, and the metadata was provided uncurated.

Input material: PBMCs or T cells enriched from blood (not recorded which). The source of this sequence is a woman younger than 30 who had recovered from COVID-19.

The CDR3: CASSQARNSNQPQHF. The bases are TGCGCCAGCAGCCAAGCCAGAAATAGCAATCAGCCCCAGCATTTT. This chain joins TRBV4-1 to TRBJ1-5; the D gene assignment is ambiguous. V loses 1 base of germline sequence and J loses 0 bases, and the interval between the two ends is 7 bases. CDR1 and CDR2 are drawn from the germline V gene: MGHRA, YSYEKL. The CDR3 covers 15 residues, taking in both the cysteine and the phenylalanine. Only the CDR3 region is kept as DNA, spanning 45 bases read in frame from base 1.